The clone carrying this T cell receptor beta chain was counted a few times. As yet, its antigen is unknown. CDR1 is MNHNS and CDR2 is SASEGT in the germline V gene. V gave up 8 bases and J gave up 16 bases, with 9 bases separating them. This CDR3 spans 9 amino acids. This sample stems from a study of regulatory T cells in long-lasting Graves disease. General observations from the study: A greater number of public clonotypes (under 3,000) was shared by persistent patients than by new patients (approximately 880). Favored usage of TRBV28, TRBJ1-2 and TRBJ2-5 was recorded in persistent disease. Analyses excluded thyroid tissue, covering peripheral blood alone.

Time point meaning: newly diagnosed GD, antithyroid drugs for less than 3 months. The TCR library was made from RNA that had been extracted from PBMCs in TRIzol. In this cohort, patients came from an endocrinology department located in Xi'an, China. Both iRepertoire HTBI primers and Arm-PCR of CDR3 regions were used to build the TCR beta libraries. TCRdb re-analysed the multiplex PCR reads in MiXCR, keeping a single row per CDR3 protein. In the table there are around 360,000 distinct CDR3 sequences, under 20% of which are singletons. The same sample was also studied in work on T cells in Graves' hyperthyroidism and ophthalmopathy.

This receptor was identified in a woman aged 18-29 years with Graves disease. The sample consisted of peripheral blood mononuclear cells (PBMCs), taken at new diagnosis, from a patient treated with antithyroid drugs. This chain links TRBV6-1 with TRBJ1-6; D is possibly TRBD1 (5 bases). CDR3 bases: TGTGCCAGCGGGGGTCGGCTCCACTTT. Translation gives CASGGRLHF.